This entry lists 28 T cell receptor beta chains sequenced from one sample in a study of T cell responses to AZD1222 COVID-19 vaccine. Only in-frame clones appear in the TCRdb table, and some are missing; sequencing was by immunoSEQ multiplex PCR. The sample holds about 110,000 clones; approximately 90% are singletons and the top ten take approximately 17%. The material sequenced was peripheral blood, taken on day 0 of AZD1222 vaccination. Receptors were obtained from an adult in good health.

The V gene is TRBV9, the J gene TRBJ1-1, with 8 bases that match TRBD1. The CDR3 length is 13 residues. Germline V gives CDR1 SGDLS, CDR2 YYNGEE. V shed 1 base, J shed 7 bases, and the junction held 3 bases outside the gene matches. The CDR3 DNA reads as TGTGCCAGCAGCGTAACAGGGGGAGGTGAAGCTTTCTTT. Translating it yields CASSVTGGGEAFF.

The chain combines TRBV15 with TRBJ2-2; tentative D call: TRBD2 (5 bases). Trimming removed 5 bases from V and 5 bases from J, with 9 bases in between. The CDR3 runs to 13 residues. The germline V gene has CDR1 LNHNV and CDR2 YYDKDF (reference sequence). CDR3 DNA sequence: TGTGCCACCAGCCGTGGAGGTACCGGGGAGCTGTTTTTT. Translated: CATSRGGTGELFF.

This chain joins TRBV12-5 and TRBJ1-1; D gene unclear. CDR3 length: 15 residues. Trimming took off 10 bases at V and 0 bases at J, with 18 bases between the two ends. Germline values: CDR1 LGHNT, CDR2 FRNRAP. The CDR3 nucleotides read TGTGCTACCAAAATGGAGGGAGGCATGAACACTGAAGCTTTCTTT. It is translated as CATKMEGGMNTEAFF.

The chain employs TRBV7-2 and TRBJ2-7; no clear D gene. The CDR3 consists of 15 residues. V dropped 1 base and J dropped 3 bases, with 13 bases sitting between them. Germline V gene sequence: CDR1 SGHTA, CDR2 FQGNSA. The CDR3 sequence is CASSLEVAGFYEQYV. The CDR3 DNA sequence: TGTGCCAGCAGCTTAGAGGTAGCCGGGTTCTACGAGCAGTACGTC.

The chain carries TRBV28 and TRBJ2-6; D not certain. V gave up 6 bases and J gave up 2 bases, with 2 bases separating them. Germline loops: CDR1 MDHEN, CDR2 SYDVKM. The CDR3 extends over 12 amino acids. The CDR3 spells CASRAGANVLTF. CDR3 in DNA: TGTGCCAGCAGGGCTGGGGCCAACGTCCTGACTTTC.

This clone was seen once. The V gene is TRBV7-9, the J gene TRBJ1-4; 7 nucleotides agree with TRBD1. The CDR3 has 18 amino acids. V gave up 1 base and J gave up 3 bases; unmatched junction bases: 11. Germline V gene data show CDR1 as SEHNR and CDR2 as FQNEAQ (reference sequence). The CDR3 spells CASSLVGGGSSSNEKLFF. The CDR3 coding sequence is TGTGCCAGCAGCTTAGTGGGAGGGGGCTCCAGTTCTAATGAAAAACTGTTTTTT.

J is TRBJ1-3 and V is TRBV2; D perhaps matches TRBD1 (5 bases). The CDR3 has 15 residues. The germline V gene has CDR1 SNHLY and CDR2 FYNNEI. V was clipped by 7 bases and J by 2 bases, with 15 bases between them. The CDR3 region is CASTFGGSAGNTIYF. CDR3 bases: TGTGCCAGCACCTTCGGGGGGTCCGCTGGAAACACCATATATTTT.

This rearrangement joins TRBV7-9 to TRBJ2-7, with D perhaps matching TRBD1 (6 bases). Germline V gives CDR1 SEHNR, CDR2 FQNEAQ (reference sequence). V lost 5 bases, J lost 2 bases, and 19 bases lay in between. CDR3 length equals 16 residues. The CDR3 region is CASSPNPMAGAYEQYF. The CDR3 DNA follows: TGTGCCAGCAGCCCCAACCCTATGGCAGGGGCCTACGAGCAGTACTTC.

Regarding this clone: Other DNA sequences in this specimen translate into the identical CDR3. V gene TRBV18 combines with J gene TRBJ2-5; no firm D call. The CDR3 covers 11 residues. V shed 3 bases and J shed 3 bases, with 2 bases lying between them. Per germline, CDR1 KGHSH and CDR2 LQKENI. The CDR3 loop reads CASSPKETQYF. Written as DNA, the CDR3 is TGTGCCAGCTCACCTAAAGAGACCCAGTACTTC.

The chain has TRBV15 and TRBJ1-6; tentatively, D is TRBD1 (6 bases). V lost 5 bases, J lost 9 bases, and 14 bases lay in between. Per the germline V gene, CDR1 is LNHNV and CDR2 is YYDKDF (reference sequence). This CDR3 spans 14 amino acids. The CDR3 sequence is CATSLEQGISPLHF. CDR3 nucleotide sequence: TGTGCCACCAGCCTGGAACAGGGTATTTCACCCCTCCACTTT.

The genes are TRBV5-1 and TRBJ1-2; 7 bases are a match to TRBD1. From germline, CDR1 is SGHRS and CDR2 YFSETQ. V dropped 0 bases and J dropped 6; count of bases not matched to a gene: 5. The length of the CDR3 is 14 residues. Written as DNA, the CDR3 is TGCGCCAGCAGCTTGGATACAGGGGTTAATGGCTACACCTTC. Its translation is CASSLDTGVNGYTF.

This clone has a single count. V and J are TRBV30 and TRBJ1-4; D not resolved. Germline loops: CDR1 GTSNPN, CDR2 SVGIG (reference sequence). The CDR3 consists of 14 residues. V dropped 4 bases and J dropped 5 bases, with 14 bases sitting between them. The CDR3 coding sequence is TGTGCCTGGAACCTCCGGGCGCTGAATGAAAAACTGTTTTTT. This codes for CAWNLRALNEKLFF.

This clone was seen a few times. The chain employs TRBV3-1 (or the pseudogene TRBV3-2) and TRBJ2-5, with D uncertain. This CDR3 contains 13 residues. V shed 3 bases and J shed 4 bases, with 9 bases lying between them. Germline V CDR1 and CDR2: LGHDT, YNNKEL (reference sequence). CDR3 nucleotide sequence: TGTGCCAGCAGCCACTTGTCCCGAGAGACCCAGTACTTC. Amino acid sequence: CASSHLSRETQYF.

The CDR3 region is CARSLIPGQYNSPLHF. In nucleotides, the CDR3 is TGTGCCAGAAGCCTCATACCGGGACAGTATAATTCACCCCTCCACTTT. This chain connects TRBV5-3 to TRBJ1-6; 7 nucleotides match TRBD1. TRBV5-3 is marked as an open reading frame, function uncertain. The CDR3 has 16 residues. Losses at the gene ends were 4 bases for V and 4 bases for J; bases not matched to a gene: 8.

V usage is TRBV4-1 and J usage is TRBJ2-7, with D possibly TRBD2 on 6 matching bases. Germline values: CDR1 MGHRA, CDR2 YSYEKL. The CDR3 has 13 residues. V was cut by 4 bases and J by 2 bases, with 9 bases left in between. Here the CDR3 DNA reads TGCGCCAGCAGCCCCCGGACTACCTACGAGCAGTACTTC. It specifies CASSPRTTYEQYF.

This chain joins TRBV28 and TRBJ1-6; D not resolved. V lost 6 bases and J 14 bases, leaving 11 bases between the germline ends. CDR1 is MDHEN and CDR2 is SYDVKM in the germline V gene. This CDR3 is built from 11 residues. CDR3 region: CASSPSWTLHF. The CDR3 region has the DNA TGTGCCAGCAGCCCCTCTTGGACCCTCCACTTT.

This clone has just one count. The CDR3 DNA is TGTGCCAGCAGGACGGACAGGGCCTATAATTCACCCCTCCACTTT. Its protein is CASRTDRAYNSPLHF. The chain combines TRBV6-5 with TRBJ1-6, with 8 bases that match TRBD1. The V gene's germline CDR1 is MNHEY and CDR2 SVGAGI. The V segment lost 6 bases and the J segment 2 bases; nucleotides outside the gene matches: 3. This CDR3 comprises 15 residues.

This clone was picked up one time. The genes are TRBV2 and TRBJ2-1, with 12 bases fitting TRBD2. The CDR3 covers 16 residues. The junction had 3 bases not matched to a gene; V was cut back by 6 bases and J by 0 bases. Germline assignment: CDR1 SNHLY and CDR2 FYNNEI. CDR3 protein: CASRETSGSSYNEQFF. The CDR3 nucleotides are TGTGCCAGCAGGGAGACTAGCGGGAGCTCCTACAATGAGCAGTTCTTC.

The V and J genes are TRBV5-1 and TRBJ1-4; 7 positions agree with TRBD1. Germline CDR1 is SGHRS and CDR2 is YFSETQ. The junction had 5 bases not matched to a gene; V was cut back by 2 bases and J by 4 bases. CDR3 length equals 15 residues. CDR3 residues: CASSLPTGVNEKLFF. In DNA, the CDR3 is TGCGCCAGCAGCTTACCTACAGGGGTTAATGAAAAACTGTTTTTT.

This clone was observed a few times. The chain employs TRBV10-3 and TRBJ1-1, with D maybe TRBD1 (5 bases). Germline CDR1 ENHRY, CDR2 SYGVKD. The CDR3 covers 15 residues. V lost 5 bases to trimming and J lost 1 base, with 14 bases between them. The CDR3 DNA sequence: TGTGCCATCAGTTCAAAGGGGTTGGGGAACACTGAAGCTTTCTTT. Its protein product is CAISSKGLGNTEAFF.

V and J are TRBV19 and TRBJ2-7, with 7 bases fitting TRBD1. V shed 9 bases, J shed 0 bases, and the junction held 14 bases outside the gene matches. The germline CDR1 and CDR2 sequences are LNHDA and SQIVND (reference sequence). There are 16 residues in the CDR3. CDR3 sequence: CARGPGTAKHSYEQYF. CDR3 coding DNA: TGTGCCAGGGGACCCGGGACAGCGAAACACTCCTACGAGCAGTACTTC.

Here the CDR3 DNA reads TGCGCCAGCAGCGTGAAACCCGGCCGGGGACAGGGACCCGGGGAGCTGTTTTTT. The encoded protein is CASSVKPGRGQGPGELFF. The J gene is TRBJ2-2, the V gene TRBV5-1, with 9 bases that match TRBD1. V was pared by 4 bases and J by 6 bases, with 16 bases of the junction left unmatched. Germline CDR1 SGHRS, CDR2 YFSETQ. The CDR3 spans 18 residues.

CDR3 loop: CAWSEGRGREAFF. The CDR3 DNA follows: TGTGCCTGGAGTGAAGGGCGGGGCAGAGAAGCTTTCTTT. The chain is built from TRBV30 and TRBJ1-1; weak D call: TRBD1 (5 bases). The V end was cut by 1 base, the J end by 8 bases, with 14 bases between. The CDR3 sequence is 13 residues long. Germline CDR1 and CDR2: GTSNPN and SVGIG (reference sequence). Full variable domain (rest looked up from reference TRBV30 and TRBJ1-1): SQTIHQWPATLVQPVGSPLSLECTVEGTSNPNLYWYRQAAGRGLQLLFYSVGIGQISSEVPQNLSASRPQDRQFILSSKKLLLSDSGFYLCAWSEGRGREAFFGQGTRLTVV.

This rearrangement joins TRBV11-3 to TRBJ1-2, with 8 bases identical to TRBD1. CDR3 size: 17 residues. CDR1 is SGHNT and CDR2 is YENEEA in the germline V gene. Losses at the gene ends were 1 base for V and 5 bases for J; bases not matched to a gene: 12. The CDR3 reads CASSLVAGGGHGYGYTF. DNA for the CDR3: TGTGCCAGCAGCTTAGTGGCAGGGGGCGGCCATGGGTATGGCTACACCTTC.

This chain links TRBV3-1 (or the pseudogene TRBV3-2) with TRBJ2-1; D might be TRBD1 or TRBD2, each matching 5 bases. Trimming shortened V by 4 bases and J by 6 bases, and 16 bases separated the two germline ends. Per the germline V gene, CDR1 is LGHDT and CDR2 is YNNKEL (reference sequence). The CDR3 is 15 amino acids. CDR3 sequence (DNA): TGTGCCAGCAGCCCGGGACCCCCCGACCCCAATGAGCAGTTCTTC. Protein sequence: CASSPGPPDPNEQFF.

The J gene is TRBJ1-2, the V gene TRBV5-4; the D is unclear. The CDR3 covers 15 residues. The germline CDR1 and CDR2 sequences are SGHNT and YYREEE (reference sequence). Trimming shortened V by 0 bases and J by 3 bases, and 12 bases separated the two germline ends. CDR3 DNA: TGTGCCAGCAGCTTGGCCACCCCAGCGTACTATGGCTACACCTTC. Amino acid sequence: CASSLATPAYYGYTF.

V and J are TRBV5-4 and TRBJ2-7; no clear D. V was pared by 1 base and J by 2 bases, with 4 bases between. CDR3 length: 12 amino acids. Germline V gene data show CDR1 as SGHNT and CDR2 as YYREEE (reference sequence). The CDR3 sequence: CASSLRPYEQYF. The CDR3 region has the DNA TGTGCCAGCAGCTTGCGTCCCTACGAGCAGTACTTC. Full variable domain (rest looked up from reference TRBV5-4 and TRBJ2-7): ETGVTQSPTHLIKTRGQQVTLRCSSQSGHNTVSWYQQALGQGPQFIFQYYREEENGRGNFPPRFSGLQFPNYSSELNVNALELDDSALYLCASSLRPYEQYFGPGTRLTVT.

The chain uses TRBV12-3 or TRBV12-4 and TRBJ1-1; D remains ambiguous. V was pared by 2 bases and J by 1 base, with 5 bases between. The CDR3 contains 13 residues. CDR3 sequence: CASSLFQNTEAFF. For the CDR3, the DNA is TGTGCCAGCAGTTTATTCCAGAACACTGAAGCTTTCTTT.